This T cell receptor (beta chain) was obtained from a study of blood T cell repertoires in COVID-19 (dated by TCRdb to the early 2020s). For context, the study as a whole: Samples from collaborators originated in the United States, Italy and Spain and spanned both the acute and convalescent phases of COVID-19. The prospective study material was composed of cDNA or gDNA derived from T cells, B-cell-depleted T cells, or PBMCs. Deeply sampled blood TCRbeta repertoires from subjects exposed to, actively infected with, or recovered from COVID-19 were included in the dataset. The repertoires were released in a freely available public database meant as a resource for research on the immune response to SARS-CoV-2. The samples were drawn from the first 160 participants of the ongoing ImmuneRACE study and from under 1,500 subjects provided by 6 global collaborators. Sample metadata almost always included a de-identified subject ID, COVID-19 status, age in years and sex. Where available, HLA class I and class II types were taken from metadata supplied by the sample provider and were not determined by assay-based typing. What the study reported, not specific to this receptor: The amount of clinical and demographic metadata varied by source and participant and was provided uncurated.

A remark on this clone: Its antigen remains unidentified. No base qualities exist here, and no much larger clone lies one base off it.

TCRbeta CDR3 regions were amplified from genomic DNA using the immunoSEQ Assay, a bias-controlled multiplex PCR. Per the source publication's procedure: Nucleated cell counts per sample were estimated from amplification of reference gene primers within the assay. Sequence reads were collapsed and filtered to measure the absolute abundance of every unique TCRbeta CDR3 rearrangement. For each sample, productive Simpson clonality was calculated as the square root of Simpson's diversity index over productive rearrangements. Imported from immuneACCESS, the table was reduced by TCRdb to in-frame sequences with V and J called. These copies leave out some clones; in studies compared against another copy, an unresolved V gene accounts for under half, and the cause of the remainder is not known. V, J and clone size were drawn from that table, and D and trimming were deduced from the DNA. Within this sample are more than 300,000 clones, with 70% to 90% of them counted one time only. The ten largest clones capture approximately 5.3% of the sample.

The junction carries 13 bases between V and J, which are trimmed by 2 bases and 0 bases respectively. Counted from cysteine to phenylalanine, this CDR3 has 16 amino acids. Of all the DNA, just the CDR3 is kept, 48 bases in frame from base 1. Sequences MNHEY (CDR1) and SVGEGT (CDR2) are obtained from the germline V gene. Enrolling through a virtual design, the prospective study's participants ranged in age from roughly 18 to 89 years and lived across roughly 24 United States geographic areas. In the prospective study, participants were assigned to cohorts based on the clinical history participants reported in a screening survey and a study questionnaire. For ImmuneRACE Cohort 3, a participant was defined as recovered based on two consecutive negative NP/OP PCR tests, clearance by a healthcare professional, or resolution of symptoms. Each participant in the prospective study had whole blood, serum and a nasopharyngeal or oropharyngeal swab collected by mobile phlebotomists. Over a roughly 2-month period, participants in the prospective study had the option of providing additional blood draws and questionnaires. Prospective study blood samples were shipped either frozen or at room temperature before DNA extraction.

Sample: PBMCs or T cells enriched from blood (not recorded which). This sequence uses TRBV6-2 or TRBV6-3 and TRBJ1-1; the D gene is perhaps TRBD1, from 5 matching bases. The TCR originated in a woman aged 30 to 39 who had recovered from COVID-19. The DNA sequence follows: TGTGCCAGCAGTTACAACCCGACAGATATGAACACTGAAGCTTTCTTT. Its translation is CASSYNPTDMNTEAFF.